This paragraph covers one T cell receptor (beta chain) sequence. Its antigen remains undetermined. There are no base qualities to consult, and no much larger clone falls within one base. Using the deep immunoSEQ assay, TCR CDR3 regions were amplified from genomic DNA by multiplex PCR. For each cell subset, the extracted genomic DNA was distributed evenly across all wells of several immunoSEQ 96-well plates, and each plate served as one replicate. For sorted subsets, each replicate PCR was loaded with approximately 190 ng genomic DNA, equivalent to about 30,000 T cell genomes. Purified libraries were measured with a Qubit 3.0 fluorometer, size-checked on a Bioanalyzer 2100, and measured again with the KAPA Library Quantification kit. Each immunoSEQ 96-well plate was sequenced on its own single-read 150-cycle Illumina NextSeq 550 flow cell. As for how the authors treated the data: Because only junctional sequences without quality scores were contained in the immunoSEQ output, filtering matching that applied to full-length reads could not be performed. Sequences were annotated with PyIR, a Python wrapper for IgBLAST v1.9, using IMGT germline references to assign V/J genes and CDR3. Reads with weak V/J assignments (E-value above 1e-6), missing CDR3, stop codons, out-of-frame junctions, or ambiguous translated residues were removed. A V3J clonotype was defined by an identical inferred V gene, J gene, and CDR3 amino acid sequence. To compute the percentage overlap between repertoires, the number of shared unique clonotypes was divided by the size of the smaller repertoire. Repertoire richness was assessed with RTK rarefaction, the Chao1 estimator, and Recon v2.1 estimates of unobserved clonotypes. Generation probabilities were computed with OLGA for all TCRbeta clonotypes obtained by the gDNA method from several donors. TCRdb carries this immuneACCESS record with in-frame sequences only. Its versions omit some clonotypes, under half of them owing to an unresolved V gene in the studies checked, with the rest unexplained. The V and J calls and clone size come from that table; D and trimming were worked out from the DNA. The sample table contains millions of clones; only one count was recorded for around nine tenths of them. The ten most abundant clones make up under 0.15% of the sample.

This entry is derived from a study of shared clonotypes between healthy human individuals (dated by TCRdb to about 2020). For the wider study: The cohort included three men and a couple of women between 18 and 49 years of age. To increase sequencing depth and limit assay-specific biases, TCR repertoire library preparation and sequencing were carried out by different laboratories using diverse techniques. For each donor, CD4 naive and CD4 memory were each run on three plates, CD8 naive on two plates, and CD8 memory on one plate. Each donor's leukapheresis produced roughly between roughly 0.9 and 9 billion PBMCs. The study deeply sequenced blood TCR repertoires of five healthy adults to estimate repertoire size and the extent of clonotype sharing between individuals. Results the study describes overall, beyond this receptor: Because the study included only a small number of donors, the genetic and exposure-history diversity represented was limited. Estimated clonotype richness was generally larger for naive than for memory subsets. Based on pairwise subsampling, the degree of clonotype sharing among donors was expected to be affected by sequencing depth. Higher generation probabilities were observed for clonotypes shared by all four sorted-subset donors than for non-shared clonotypes. Even with the large sequencing depth, rarefaction of the sorted-subset datasets indicated that sequencing was incomplete. Sampling was limited to blood, and TCR repertoires in tissue likely differ from TCR repertoires in blood. Across a few donors, roughly 5.4% of naive CD4, roughly 3.8% of naive CD8, about 2% of memory CD4, and over 0.35% of memory CD8 clonotypes were shared.

Clipping removes 6 bases from V and 7 bases from J, with 12 as the unmatched junction base count. CDR3 length: 17 amino acids, cysteine to phenylalanine. The entry retains the CDR3 DNA only, 51 bases that are in frame from base 1. The germline V gene provides CDR1 SGDLS and CDR2 YYNGEE. Donors were healthy HIV-negative adults with no recently reported acute infections or vaccinations. Every donor was a Caucasian adult living in Nashville, Tennessee, USA. CD4+ T cells were enriched by magnetic negative selection, after which naive cells were positively selected on CD45RA and the negative fraction was taken as the memory subset. Blood was obtained by leukapheresis, after which PBMCs were separated by Ficoll-Histopaque density gradient centrifugation and cryopreserved in liquid nitrogen vapor phase. Analytical flow cytometry was used to check the purity and quantity of each magnetically sorted T cell population. Each sorted fraction had its genomic DNA isolated and then quantified by UV absorbance on a Nanodrop 2000c.

The V and J genes are TRBV9 and TRBJ2-1, with TRBD2 matching 14 junction bases. This sequence originates from a man between 18 and 35 years old in good health. Sequenced sample: naive CD4+ T cells sorted from blood. The intended sense of this specimen's cell subset or site label: CD45RA+ positively selected. For the CDR3, the sequence is CASTPRLAGGKGNEQFF. The nucleotide sequence is TGTGCCAGCACCCCACGACTAGCGGGAGGGAAAGGGAATGAGCAGTTCTTC.